The clone carrying this T cell receptor beta chain was seen a single time. Its specificity is not known. The assay was immunoSEQ multiplex PCR, and TCRdb's table has in-frame clones only and misses some. The sample has around 140,000 clones; roughly 90% are singletons. CDR1 is SGHRS and CDR2 is YFSETQ in the germline V gene. The CDR3 runs to 14 residues. V was trimmed by 4 bases and J by 3 bases, leaving 11 bases between them. This sample was taken from a study of T cell responses to AZD1222 COVID-19 vaccine. Points from the study as a whole: Sampling that yielded the repertoires occurred only after the peak T cell response.

This receptor was taken from an adult who received the AZD1222 COVID-19 vaccine. Sequences were derived from peripheral blood, sampled 28 days after the second AZD1222 dose. The rearrangement uses TRBV5-1 and TRBJ2-1; D assignment may be TRBD1 or TRBD2 (5 bases each). CDR3 amino acids: CASSGREFYNEQFF. DNA of the CDR3: TGCGCCAGCAGCGGCAGGGAGTTCTACAATGAGCAGTTCTTC.